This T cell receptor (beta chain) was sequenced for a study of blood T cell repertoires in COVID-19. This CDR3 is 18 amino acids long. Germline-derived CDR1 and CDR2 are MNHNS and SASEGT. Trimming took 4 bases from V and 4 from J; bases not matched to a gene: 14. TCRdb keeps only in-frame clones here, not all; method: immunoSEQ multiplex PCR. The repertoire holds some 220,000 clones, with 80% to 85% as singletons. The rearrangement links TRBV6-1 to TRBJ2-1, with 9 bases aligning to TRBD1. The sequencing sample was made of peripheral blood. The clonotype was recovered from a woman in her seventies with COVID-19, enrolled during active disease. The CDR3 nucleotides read TGTGCCAGCAGTGGACAGGGGACCGGGACAGGGAGATACAATGAGCAGTTCTTC. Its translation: CASSGQGTGTGRYNEQFF.